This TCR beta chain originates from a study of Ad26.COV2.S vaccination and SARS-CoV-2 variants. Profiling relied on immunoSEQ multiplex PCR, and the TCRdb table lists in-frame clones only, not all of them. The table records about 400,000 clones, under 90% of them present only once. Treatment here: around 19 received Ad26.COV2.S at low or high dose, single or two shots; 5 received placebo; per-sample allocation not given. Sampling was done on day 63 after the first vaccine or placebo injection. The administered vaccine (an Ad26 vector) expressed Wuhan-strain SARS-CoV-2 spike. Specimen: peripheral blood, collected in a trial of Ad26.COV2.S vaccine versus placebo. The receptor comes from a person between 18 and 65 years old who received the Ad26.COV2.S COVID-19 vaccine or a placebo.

The CDR3 loop reads CASGLSAGQGSTEAFF. In nucleotides, the CDR3 is TGTGCTAGTGGTTTGTCCGCGGGACAAGGTTCGACTGAAGCTTTCTTT. The chain is built from TRBV12-5 and TRBJ1-1; perhaps TRBD1 as D (6 bases). Trimming left V 2 bases short and J 5 bases short, with 18 bases between. The germline V gene encodes CDR1 LGHNT and CDR2 FRNRAP. The CDR3 runs to 16 residues.